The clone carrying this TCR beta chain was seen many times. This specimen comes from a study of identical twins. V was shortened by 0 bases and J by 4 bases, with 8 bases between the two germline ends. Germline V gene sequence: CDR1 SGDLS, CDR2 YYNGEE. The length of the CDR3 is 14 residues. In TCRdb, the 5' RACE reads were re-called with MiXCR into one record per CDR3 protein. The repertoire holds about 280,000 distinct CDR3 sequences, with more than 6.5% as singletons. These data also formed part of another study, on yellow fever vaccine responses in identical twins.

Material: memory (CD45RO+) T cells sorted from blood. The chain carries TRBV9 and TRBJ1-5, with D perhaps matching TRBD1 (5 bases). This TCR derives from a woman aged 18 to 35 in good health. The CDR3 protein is CASSVGSGNQPQHF. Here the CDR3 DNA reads TGTGCCAGCAGCGTAGGGTCAGGGAATCAGCCCCAGCATTTT. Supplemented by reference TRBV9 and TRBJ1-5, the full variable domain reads DSGVTQTPKHLITATGQRVTLRCSPRSGDLSVYWYQQSLDQGLQFLIQYYNGEERAKGNILERFSAQQFPDLHSELNLSSLELGDSALYFCASSVGSGNQPQHFGDGTRLSIL.